One and the same sample provided the 8 T cell receptor beta chains below, sequenced in a study of T cell responses to AZD1222 COVID-19 vaccine. The data were produced by immunoSEQ multiplex PCR, yet TCRdb's version contains in-frame clones alone and is incomplete. The sample contains 250,000 to 300,000 clones, roughly 93% of which appear only once. This specimen consisted of peripheral blood, obtained 28 days after the second AZD1222 dose. These receptors were taken from an adult who received the AZD1222 COVID-19 vaccine.

The chain carries TRBV7-2 and TRBJ1-6; 9 bases are shared with TRBD1. Germline loops: CDR1 SGHTA, CDR2 FQGNSA. This CDR3 is 15 amino acids long. After removal of 4 bases from V and 9 bases from J, the junction contained 7 bases not matched to a gene. CDR3 region: CASSSRTGESSPLHF. Here the CDR3 DNA reads TGTGCCAGCAGCTCCCGGACAGGGGAGAGTTCACCCCTCCACTTT.

V is TRBV4-2 and J is TRBJ1-4, with 7 bases matching TRBD1. The germline V gene has CDR1 LGHNA and CDR2 YNFKEQ. The V segment lost 0 bases and the J segment 2 bases; nucleotides outside the gene matches: 6. The CDR3 runs to 17 residues. CDR3 sequence: CASSQDLAGGTNEKLFF. The CDR3 DNA is TGTGCCAGCAGCCAAGATCTGGCAGGGGGGACTAATGAAAAACTGTTTTTT.

The chain carries TRBV7-9 and TRBJ1-6; D unresolved. CDR1 and CDR2 (germline): SEHNR, FQNEAQ (reference sequence). The CDR3 has 16 residues. Trimming cost V 1 base and J 5 bases, with 12 bases left between them. The CDR3 here is CASSLVEFLDNSPLHF. The DNA for the CDR3 is TGTGCCAGCAGCTTAGTTGAGTTTTTAGATAATTCACCCCTCCACTTT. The full variable domain, its missing parts supplied by reference TRBV7-9 and TRBJ1-6, is DTGVSQNPRHKITKRGQNVTFRCDPISEHNRLYWYRQTLGQGPEFLTYFQNEAQLEKSRLLSDRFSAERPKGSFSTLEIQRTEQGDSAMYLCASSLVEFLDNSPLHFGNGTRLTVT.

The chain has TRBV28 and TRBJ2-7, with 7 positions matching TRBD1. The germline V gene encodes CDR1 MDHEN and CDR2 SYDVKM. The CDR3 runs 14 residues. J lost 3 bases, V lost 5 bases, and 7 bases had no gene match. The CDR3 reads CASSTSRQGYEQYF. CDR3 coding DNA: TGTGCCAGCAGTACCTCTCGACAGGGCTACGAGCAGTACTTC.

The chain has TRBV3-1 (or the pseudogene TRBV3-2) and TRBJ2-6; the D gene is possibly TRBD2 (5 bases). The CDR3 sequence is 15 residues long. In germline, CDR1 is LGHDT, CDR2 YNNKEL (reference sequence). Trimming pared 0 bases from V and 4 bases from J, leaving 7 bases between. CDR3 loop: CASSQESGGANVLTF. In DNA, the CDR3 is TGTGCCAGCAGCCAAGAGTCGGGGGGGGCCAACGTCCTGACTTTC.

This rearrangement joins TRBV27 to TRBJ2-7, with D perhaps TRBD1 (5 bases). CDR3 length: 14 residues. V was clipped by 8 bases and J by 5 bases, with 19 bases between them. The germline V gene encodes CDR1 MNHEY and CDR2 SMNVEV (reference sequence). CDR3 region: CASASFRVTDEQYF. The CDR3 DNA sequence: TGTGCCAGCGCCTCTTTCAGGGTCACGGACGAGCAGTACTTC.

This chain connects TRBV13 to TRBJ1-2, with a possible D match to TRBD1 (6 bases). The ends were cut back, 1 base at V and 6 bases at J, with 6 bases in the middle. Germline CDR1 PRHDT, CDR2 FYEKMQ (reference sequence). This CDR3 comprises 12 residues. CDR3 region: CASSLAGDGYTF. In DNA form, the CDR3 reads TGTGCCAGCAGCTTAGCAGGGGATGGCTACACCTTC. Variable domain in full (rest from reference TRBV13 and TRBJ1-2): AAGVIQSPRHLIKEKRETATLKCYPIPRHDTVYWYQQGPGQDPQFLISFYEKMQSDKGSIPDRFSAQQFSDYHSELNMSSLELGDSALYFCASSLAGDGYTFGSGTRLTVV.

V usage is TRBV28 and J usage is TRBJ2-7; 7 positions agree with TRBD2. The CDR3 extends over 16 amino acids. J was trimmed by 1 base and V by 4 bases; bases with no gene match: 10. Per germline, CDR1 MDHEN and CDR2 SYDVKM. CDR3 coding DNA: TGTGCCAGCAGTTGGGGGGGGTTACGGCGGTCCTACGAGCAGTACTTC. Amino acids: CASSWGGLRRSYEQYF.